This T cell receptor beta chain was captured by sequencing in a study of identical twins. This clonotype appeared many times. This CDR3 comprises 13 residues. Looked up from germline, CDR1 is SGHRS and CDR2 is YFSETQ. V was shortened by 4 bases and J by 6 bases, with 14 bases between the two germline ends. Template switching, a step in the protocol, added a universal primer site, and cDNA carried unique molecular identifiers. TCRdb re-called the 5' RACE reads through MiXCR, storing one row per CDR3 protein. This sample yields about 220,000 distinct CDR3 sequences, of which approximately 8.3% are seen a single time; around 1.8% belongs to the top ten. These data were also reused for a study on yellow fever vaccine responses in identical twins.

V gene TRBV5-1 combines with J gene TRBJ2-7; D is unclear. Sequenced sample: memory (CD45RO+) T cells sorted from blood. This TCR came from a woman aged 18-30 years in good health. CDR3 in DNA: TGCGCCAGCAGCGATCCTTTTCCCGGCGAGCAGTACTTC. It specifies CASSDPFPGEQYF.